A selection of T cell receptor beta chains follows, all from one sample in a study of T cells in Graves' hyperthyroidism and ophthalmopathy. MiXCR, run by TCRdb on the multiplex PCR reads, gives a single entry per CDR3 protein. The table records approximately 400,000 distinct CDR3 sequences, approximately 25% of them present only once. Material for sequencing was blood. All receptors derive from a man aged 50 or older with Graves' hyperthyroidism. CDR3s include the opening cysteine and the closing phenylalanine or tryptophan. Each record gives: clone size, J gene, D gene, V gene, CDR3 DNA, CDR3 protein. The D gene is left open where the match is weak. Expanded clones get a size class; other rows say once, few or many, or leave the size out.

clone_size: many; j_call: TRBJ2-1; d_call: NA; v_call: TRBV24-1; cdr3_nt: TGTGCCACCAGTGGTGGGCCGGTCTACAATGAGCAGTTCTTC; cdr3_aa: CATSGGPVYNEQFF
clone_size: NA; j_call: TRBJ2-4; d_call: TRBD2; v_call: TRBV20-1; cdr3_nt: TGCAGTGCTAGAGATCGGGGACTAGCGGCAAGCATTCAGTACTTC; cdr3_aa: CSARDRGLAASIQYF
clone_size: NA; j_call: TRBJ2-5; d_call: TRBD1; v_call: TRBV12-5; cdr3_nt: TGTGCTAGTGGCCGAACAGGGGTTAGAGAGACCCAGTACTTC; cdr3_aa: CASGRTGVRETQYF
clone_size: NA; j_call: TRBJ2-3; d_call: NA; v_call: TRBV13; cdr3_nt: TGTGCCAGCAGCTCCCCCGGGCGCGCAGATACGCAGTATTTT; cdr3_aa: CASSSPGRADTQYF
clone_size: NA; j_call: TRBJ1-1; d_call: NA; v_call: TRBV27; cdr3_nt: TGTGCCAGCAGTTTCGTTGGGTTGACTGAAGCTTTCTTT; cdr3_aa: CASSFVGLTEAFF
clone_size: many; j_call: TRBJ1-1; d_call: NA; v_call: TRBV24-1; cdr3_nt: TGTGCCACCAGTGCCCCCGGGGCTGAAGCTTTCTTT; cdr3_aa: CATSAPGAEAFF
clone_size: NA; j_call: TRBJ2-1; d_call: NA; v_call: TRBV30; cdr3_nt: TGTGCCTGGACACCGAGCTCCTACAATGAGCAGTTCTTC; cdr3_aa: CAWTPSSYNEQFF
clone_size: NA; j_call: TRBJ2-5; d_call: NA; v_call: TRBV7-9; cdr3_nt: TGTGCCAGCAGCTTATCGGAGCCGGGTGAGACCCAGTACTTC; cdr3_aa: CASSLSEPGETQYF
clone_size: few; j_call: TRBJ1-1; d_call: NA; v_call: TRBV29-1; cdr3_nt: TGCAGCGTTGGGCTGGGGCTGAACACTGAAGCTTTCTTT; cdr3_aa: CSVGLGLNTEAFF
clone_size: few; j_call: TRBJ1-1; d_call: TRBD1; v_call: TRBV20-1; cdr3_nt: TGCAGTGCTACCCAGGGGGCGCAAGGGGACACTGAAGCTTTCTTT; cdr3_aa: CSATQGAQGDTEAFF
clone_size: NA; j_call: TRBJ2-1; d_call: NA; v_call: TRBV2; cdr3_nt: TGTGCCGGCCGTGATCAGGGGGGTATTTACAATGAGCAGTTCTTC; cdr3_aa: CAGRDQGGIYNEQFF
clone_size: NA; j_call: TRBJ1-1; d_call: NA; v_call: TRBV19; cdr3_nt: TGTGCCAGTTCTGGCATATGGGGTAAAGGGACTGAAGCTTTCTTT; cdr3_aa: CASSGIWGKGTEAFF
clone_size: NA; j_call: TRBJ1-1; d_call: NA; v_call: TRBV6-2/TRBV6-3; cdr3_nt: TGTGCCAGCAGTGGGGGGGTCCTCTGGGGCACTGAAGCTTTCTTT; cdr3_aa: CASSGGVLWGTEAFF
clone_size: NA; j_call: TRBJ2-5; d_call: TRBD1; v_call: TRBV2; cdr3_nt: TGTGCCACCAGCATCACAGGGGGGCAAGAGACCCAGTACTTC; cdr3_aa: CATSITGGQETQYF
clone_size: NA; j_call: TRBJ2-7; d_call: NA; v_call: TRBV18; cdr3_nt: TGTGCCAGCTCACCGGCGCAGGGTCTCCACGAGCAGTACTTC; cdr3_aa: CASSPAQGLHEQYF
clone_size: many; j_call: TRBJ1-1; d_call: NA; v_call: TRBV12-3/TRBV12-4; cdr3_nt: TGTGCCAGCAGCCCGCAGTATGCGTGGGAAGCTTTCTTT; cdr3_aa: CASSPQYAWEAFF
clone_size: many; j_call: TRBJ1-2; d_call: NA; v_call: TRBV2; cdr3_nt: TGTGCCAGTTCAGCCTCAAACTATGGCTACACCTTC; cdr3_aa: CASSASNYGYTF
clone_size: few; j_call: TRBJ1-3; d_call: NA; v_call: TRBV12-3/TRBV12-4; cdr3_nt: TGTGCCAGCAGTTTAGTTGGATTCTCTGGAAACACCATATATTTT; cdr3_aa: CASSLVGFSGNTIYF
clone_size: few; j_call: TRBJ2-7; d_call: NA; v_call: TRBV5-1; cdr3_nt: TGCGCCAGCAGCTTGGAGACTAGAATCGAGCAGTACTTC; cdr3_aa: CASSLETRIEQYF
clone_size: many; j_call: TRBJ2-3; d_call: NA; v_call: TRBV5-1; cdr3_nt: TGCGCCAGCAGCTTAGGAGCTGGGAGCACAGATACGCAGTATTTT; cdr3_aa: CASSLGAGSTDTQYF
clone_size: NA; j_call: TRBJ2-5; d_call: NA; v_call: TRBV12-5; cdr3_nt: TGTGCTAGTGGGGGGGACACCGGAGAGACCCAGTACTTC; cdr3_aa: CASGGDTGETQYF
clone_size: NA; j_call: TRBJ2-7; d_call: NA; v_call: TRBV27; cdr3_nt: TGTGCCAGCGGGACATCCTCCTACGAGCAGTACTTC; cdr3_aa: CASGTSSYEQYF
clone_size: NA; j_call: TRBJ2-7; d_call: NA; v_call: TRBV6-5; cdr3_nt: TGTGCCAGCAGTTACCTGGGCGAGCAGTACTTC; cdr3_aa: CASSYLGEQYF
clone_size: few; j_call: TRBJ1-1; d_call: TRBD1; v_call: TRBV2; cdr3_nt: TGTGCCAGCAGTGGACAGGGTTACACTGAAGCTTTCTTT; cdr3_aa: CASSGQGYTEAFF
clone_size: few; j_call: TRBJ2-7; d_call: NA; v_call: TRBV3-1; cdr3_nt: TGTGCCAGCAGCCAGGAACAGGGCTACGAGCAGTACTTC; cdr3_aa: CASSQEQGYEQYF
clone_size: NA; j_call: TRBJ2-3; d_call: NA; v_call: TRBV27; cdr3_nt: TGTGCCAGCTCGGCCAGATTGGGCACAGATACGCTGTATTTT; cdr3_aa: CASSARLGTDTLYF